This T cell receptor (beta chain) was recovered during a study of blood T cell repertoires in COVID-19. On the study more broadly: Samples taken during acute and convalescent COVID-19 were collected in the United States, Italy and Spain. Sample material is recorded as cDNA or gDNA derived from T cells, B-cell-depleted T cells, or PBMCs.

The authors' processing: By means of reference gene primer amplification, nucleated cell counts were estimated. The table came from immunoSEQ multiplex PCR; TCRdb's copy has only in-frame clones and leaves some out. V and J calls and clone size are given by that table; D and trimming were obtained from the DNA. This table holds fewer than 300,000 clones, roughly 84% found once. In this sample, this clone turned up a few times. Per the germline V gene, CDR1 is SNHLY and CDR2 is FYNNEI. With 6 bases clipped from V and 2 bases from J, the junction kept 4 bases outside the gene matches. The CDR3 sequence is 14 residues long.

The sample comprised peripheral blood. V is TRBV2 and J is TRBJ2-5; 9 bases map to TRBD2. This sequence originates from a woman aged 18-35 years with acute or convalescent COVID-19. CDR3 sequence (DNA): TGTGCCAGCAGGGGACTAGCTTCTCAAGAGACCCAGTACTTC. Encoded protein: CASRGLASQETQYF.